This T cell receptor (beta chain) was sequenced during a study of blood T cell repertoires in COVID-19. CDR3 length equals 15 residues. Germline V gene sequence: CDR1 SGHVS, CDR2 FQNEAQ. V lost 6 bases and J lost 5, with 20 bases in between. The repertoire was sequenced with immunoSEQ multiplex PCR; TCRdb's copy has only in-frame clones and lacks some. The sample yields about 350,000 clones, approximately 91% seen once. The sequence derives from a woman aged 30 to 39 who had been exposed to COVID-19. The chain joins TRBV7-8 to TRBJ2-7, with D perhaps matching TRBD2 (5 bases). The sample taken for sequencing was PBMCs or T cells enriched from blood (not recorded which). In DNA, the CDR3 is TGTGCCAGCAGTAACCATCGGGGAGTTAGGGACGAGCAGTACTTC. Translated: CASSNHRGVRDEQYF.